A selection of T cell receptor beta chains follows, all from one sample in a study of blood T cell repertoires in COVID-19. Clones were sequenced by immunoSEQ multiplex PCR, and TCRdb holds only the in-frame ones, with some missing. The data show roughly 140,000 clones, roughly 84% seen once. Sequencing used PBMCs or T cells enriched from blood (not recorded which). The receptors come from a woman aged 45-60 years who had been exposed to COVID-19. CDR3s include the opening cysteine and the closing phenylalanine or tryptophan. A D gene is named only where the DNA matches it firmly. Rows may omit the clone size; those that give it use once, few, many or a size class.

>TRBJ2-7|-|13|-|TRBV9
CASSQAPSYEQYF
TGTGCCAGCAGCCAAGCCCCTTCCTACGAGCAGTACTTC
>TRBJ2-7|-|13|few|TRBV7-8
CASTRGGAYEQYF
TGTGCCAGCACCCGTGGGGGGGCGTACGAGCAGTACTTC
>TRBJ2-2|TRBD1|15|-|TRBV7-7
CASSSGQANTGELFF
TGTGCCAGCAGCTCCGGACAGGCGAACACCGGGGAGCTGTTTTTT
>TRBJ2-7|TRBD2|16|-|TRBV27
CASSLLSAGRVYEQYF
TGTGCCAGCAGTCTTTTATCGGCAGGGAGGGTATACGAGCAGTACTTC
>TRBJ1-2|-|14|-|TRBV4-3
CASSQDLAGLGYTF
TGCGCCAGCAGCCAAGATTTGGCGGGGTTAGGCTACACCTTC
>TRBJ1-5|-|13|-|TRBV5-5
CASSFQGLQPQHF
TGTGCCAGCAGCTTCCAGGGTTTGCAGCCCCAGCATTTT
>TRBJ2-3|TRBD1|14|once|TRBV30
CAWSSNRGADTQYF
TGTGCCTGGAGCAGCAACAGGGGTGCAGATACGCAGTATTTT
>TRBJ2-5|-|15|few|TRBV5-6
CASSRDFFTQETQYF
TGTGCCAGCAGTCGGGACTTCTTCACACAAGAGACCCAGTACTTC
>TRBJ2-2|TRBD1|16|-|TRBV6-2/TRBV6-3
CASSYRQGRFTGELFF
TGTGCCAGCAGTTATCGACAGGGGAGGTTTACCGGGGAGCTGTTTTTT
>TRBJ2-4|-|13|once|TRBV19
CASSPLAKNIQYF
TGTGCCAGTAGCCCCCTAGCCAAAAACATTCAGTACTTC
>TRBJ2-4|-|15|once|TRBV5-4
CASSLGERAENIQYF
TGTGCCAGCAGCTTGGGAGAGCGGGCGGAAAACATTCAGTACTTC
>TRBJ2-4|-|14|-|TRBV6-2/TRBV6-3
CASSDPGFKNIQYF
TGTGCCAGCAGTGATCCGGGTTTCAAAAACATTCAGTACTTC
>TRBJ1-2|-|13|-|TRBV9
CASSGMGLWGYTF
TGTGCCAGCAGCGGGATGGGGCTCTGGGGCTACACCTTC
>TRBJ2-6|-|15|-|TRBV28
CASSQVSSGANVLTF
TGTGCCAGCAGTCAGGTTAGCTCTGGGGCCAACGTCCTGACTTTC
>TRBJ2-1|-|17|-|TRBV24-1
CATSDPLGRGSYNEQFF
TGTGCCACCAGTGACCCTCTGGGAAGGGGTTCCTACAATGAGCAGTTCTTC
>TRBJ2-5|TRBD2|13|few|TRBV19
CASTPAGGETQYF
TGTGCCAGCACCCCGGCGGGGGGAGAGACCCAGTACTTC
>TRBJ2-3|TRBD1|17|-|TRBV3-1/TRBV3-2
CASSQVLGQRTTDTQYF
TGTGCCAGCAGCCAAGTTCTGGGACAGAGAACCACAGATACGCAGTATTTT
>TRBJ1-5|-|13|-|TRBV27
CASSLFLGRTQHF
TGTGCCAGCAGTTTATTTCTTGGGAGGACCCAGCATTTT
>TRBJ2-7|-|14|-|TRBV9
CASTLGGDLDEQYF
TGTGCCAGCACCCTAGGGGGGGACCTCGACGAGCAGTACTTC
>TRBJ2-2|-|14|-|TRBV5-1
CASSVQGGTGELFF
TGCGCCAGCAGCGTCCAGGGTGGCACCGGGGAGCTGTTTTTT
>TRBJ2-7|TRBD2|15|few|TRBV7-9
CASRLSGGAPYEQYF
TGTGCCAGCAGGTTAAGCGGGGGGGCCCCCTACGAGCAGTACTTC
>TRBJ2-1|TRBD2|20|-|TRBV15
CATSRGRTSGTRSSYNEQFF
TGTGCCACCAGCAGAGGCAGGACTAGCGGGACGAGGAGCTCCTACAATGAGCAGTTCTTC
>TRBJ2-1|TRBD2|16|-|TRBV5-4
CASSWEAGGPRDEQFF
TGTGCCAGCAGCTGGGAAGCGGGAGGGCCTCGGGATGAGCAGTTCTTC
>TRBJ1-2|TRBD1|14|-|TRBV6-5
CASSYSGQGNGYTF
TGTGCCAGCAGTTACTCGGGACAGGGGAACGGCTACACCTTC